This T cell receptor beta chain was captured by sequencing in a study of Ad26.COV2.S vaccination and SARS-CoV-2 variants. The overall study: Donor got 5x10^10 or 1x10^11 viral particles of Ad26.COV2.S.

CDR1 and CDR2 from the germline V gene are LNHDA and SQIVND (reference sequence). The trim removed 5 bases at V and 8 bases at J, leaving 16 bases unmatched. This CDR3 spans 18 amino acids. For this clone: Its antigen is not known.

Clones were read by immunoSEQ multiplex PCR, and TCRdb kept only the in-frame ones, dropping some. The sample lists hundreds of thousands of clones; roughly 90% were seen once. The treatment: roughly 19 received Ad26.COV2.S at low or high dose, single or two shots; 5 received placebo; per-sample allocation not given. Following the first vaccine or placebo injection, samples were taken on day 63. Expression of Wuhan-strain SARS-CoV-2 spike came from the Ad26 vector that formed the vaccine. Study-wide results and limits: Breadth, reportedly substantial, characterized the spike-specific CD8+ and CD4+ T cell responses after vaccination. It was vaccine recipients, not placebo recipients, who had the higher spike-specific TCR breadth.

V gene TRBV19 combines with J gene TRBJ2-2; the match to TRBD2 covers 11 bases. The clonotype originates from a person aged 18 to 59 who received the Ad26.COV2.S COVID-19 vaccine or a placebo. Sequenced here: peripheral blood, sampled in a trial of Ad26.COV2.S vaccine versus placebo. Here the CDR3 reads CASSPQIPGTSGAGELFF. The CDR3 nucleotides are TGTGCCAGTAGTCCACAAATACCCGGGACTAGCGGAGCGGGGGAGCTGTTTTTT.